These 21 T cell receptor beta chains originate from one sample sequenced in a study of vaccination effects on CD4 cells after COVID-19 (dated by TCRdb to 2022 to 2024). After about 9 days of culture, CD4+ T cells were isolated with the EasySep CD4+ T cell isolation kit. The library relied on the immunoSEQ multiplex PCR assay. TCRdb took over this immuneACCESS table, retaining in-frame rearrangements with V and J assigned. Such tables are incomplete; in checked studies, under half of the missing clones stem from an unresolved V gene, and the remainder is unexplained. Across this sample there are more than 30,000 clones, with 70% to 80% seen only once. The top ten clonotypes cover over 3% of the sample. What these receptors recognize is not known. The sample was CD4+ T cells from PBMCs cultured without peptide, taken before COVID-19 vaccination. These TCRs come from a human donor who received a COVID-19 vaccine.

The chain carries TRBV19 and TRBJ1-3, with D unresolved. V was pared by 7 bases and J by 7 bases, with 11 bases between. This CDR3 region has 12 residues. CDR1 LNHDA and CDR2 SQIVND come from the germline V gene (reference sequence). The CDR3 sequence: CASTIKRNTIYF. The CDR3 DNA follows: TGTGCCAGTACCATTAAGAGGAACACCATATATTTT.

The chain has TRBV4-1 and TRBJ2-1; D remains ambiguous. V dropped 2 bases and J dropped 0 bases, with 8 bases sitting between them. CDR3 length: 15 residues. CDR1 is MGHRA, CDR2 YSYEKL, per germline. The CDR3 region is CASSQFGNSYNEQFF. As DNA, the CDR3 is TGCGCCAGCAGCCAATTTGGGAACTCCTACAATGAGCAGTTCTTC.

V is TRBV5-1 and J is TRBJ2-5; D remains ambiguous. Trimming stripped 5 bases from V and 4 bases from J, with 15 bases between. CDR3 length equals 14 residues. Germline lookup yields CDR1 SGHRS and CDR2 YFSETQ. The CDR3 here is CASSTSAGVETQYF. The CDR3 DNA follows: TGCGCCAGCAGTACCTCGGCAGGCGTAGAGACCCAGTACTTC.

The chain has TRBV5-1 and TRBJ2-2; no definite D call. The ends were cut back, 3 bases at V and 5 bases at J, with 8 bases in the middle. This CDR3 is 13 amino acids long. The germline V gene has CDR1 SGHRS and CDR2 YFSETQ. This CDR3 reads CASSSQQTGELFF. In nucleotides, the CDR3 is TGCGCCAGCAGCTCCCAACAAACCGGGGAGCTGTTTTTT.

The chain carries TRBV24-1 and TRBJ2-3, with a weak D call TRBD1 (5 bases). Germline-derived CDR1 and CDR2 are KGHDR and SFDVKD. CDR3 length: 15 residues. V was shortened by 0 bases and J by 1 base, with 7 bases between the two germline ends. The DNA of the CDR3 is TGTGCCACCAGTGATTTGGACAGACGCACAGATACGCAGTATTTT. As protein: CATSDLDRRTDTQYF.

The rearrangement links TRBV6-2 or TRBV6-3 to TRBJ1-1, with TRBD1 identical over 7 bases. J was trimmed by 5 bases and V by 2 bases; bases with no gene match: 14. The germline V gene encodes CDR1 MNHEY and CDR2 SVGEGT. The CDR3 sequence is 17 residues long. The CDR3 loop is CASSYLSRQGPGTEAFF. The CDR3 DNA follows: TGTGCCAGCAGTTACCTCTCACGACAGGGTCCGGGAACTGAAGCTTTCTTT.

The chain has TRBV6-1 and TRBJ2-3; TRBD2 aligns across 9 bases. V shed 0 bases, J shed 10 bases, and the junction held 14 bases outside the gene matches. The CDR3 sequence is 17 residues long. Germline lookup yields CDR1 MNHNS and CDR2 SASEGT. In DNA form, the CDR3 reads TGTGCCAGCAGTGAAGCCGAAGGATCAGCGGGGGGACTTCCGCAGTATTTT. It translates to CASSEAEGSAGGLPQYF.

This chain joins TRBV3-1 (or the pseudogene TRBV3-2) and TRBJ2-7; possible D gene TRBD2, 6 bases. Trimming shortened V by 2 bases and J by 5 bases, and 10 bases separated the two germline ends. Germline CDR1 reads LGHDT; CDR2 reads YNNKEL (reference sequence). This CDR3 is 13 amino acids long. The CDR3 protein is CASSQLWGDEQYF. The DNA of the CDR3 is TGTGCCAGCAGCCAACTATGGGGGGACGAGCAGTACTTC.

The chain links TRBV5-1 to TRBJ2-3; 10 bases match TRBD2. In germline, CDR1 is SGHRS, CDR2 YFSETQ. With 0 bases clipped from V and 4 bases from J, the junction kept 14 bases outside the gene matches. The CDR3 loop spans 19 amino acids. CDR3 sequence: CASSLGILVSSGSPDTQYF. The CDR3 DNA sequence: TGCGCCAGCAGCTTGGGGATTCTTGTTTCTAGCGGGAGTCCAGATACGCAGTATTTT.

This rearrangement joins TRBV19 to TRBJ2-3; weak D call: TRBD1 (5 bases). The CDR3 runs to 12 residues. V was shortened by 7 bases and J by 4 bases, with 9 bases between the two germline ends. Germline-derived CDR1 and CDR2 are LNHDA and SQIVND (reference sequence). The CDR3, as DNA: TGTGCCAGTATCTCCAGGGCAGATACGCAGTATTTT. Its protein is CASISRADTQYF.

The table lists this clone with a few counts. V gene TRBV5-4 combines with J gene TRBJ1-5, with D perhaps matching TRBD1 (5 bases). CDR1 is SGHNT, CDR2 YYREEE, per germline (reference sequence). The length of the CDR3 is 14 residues. V was cut by 0 bases and J by 5 bases, with 9 bases left in between. As DNA, the CDR3 is TGTGCCAGCAGCTTGGGTGGGACGGATCAGCCCCAGCATTTT. Amino acid sequence: CASSLGGTDQPQHF.

V usage is TRBV12-5 and J usage is TRBJ2-3, with unresolved D. V was cut by 6 bases and J by 6 bases, with 16 bases left in between. This CDR3 spans 14 amino acids. Germline values: CDR1 LGHNT, CDR2 FRNRAP. The CDR3 sequence is CASGPRWGGDTQYF. CDR3 DNA sequence: TGTGCTAGTGGCCCTAGGTGGGGTGGGGATACGCAGTATTTT.

The gene calls are TRBV5-6 and TRBJ1-1, with a weak D call TRBD1 (6 bases). Germline V gene lookup returns CDR1 SGHDT and CDR2 YYEEEE. V was pared by 2 bases and J by 5 bases, with 13 bases between. The CDR3 sequence is 14 residues long. The CDR3 loop is CASSLDRRGTEAFF. CDR3 nucleotide sequence: TGTGCCAGCAGCTTAGACAGGAGGGGAACTGAAGCTTTCTTT.

This clone showed up just once. The chain employs TRBV4-2 and TRBJ2-3; 13 bases match TRBD2. The V gene end was trimmed by 4 bases and the J gene end by 4 bases; junction bases not matched to a gene: 11. The CDR3 length is 18 residues. Germline loops: CDR1 LGHNA, CDR2 YNFKEQ. CDR3 bases: TGTGCCAGCAGCCGTACACTAGCGGGGGGGCCGGGCCCAGATACGCAGTATTTT. Protein sequence: CASSRTLAGGPGPDTQYF.

The chain couples TRBV11-2 to TRBJ1-4; unclear D gene. CDR1 SGHAT and CDR2 FQNNGV come from the germline V gene. The CDR3 consists of 15 residues. V was shortened by 1 base and J by 7 bases, with 13 bases between the two germline ends. CDR3 amino acids: CASSLVVGMGEKLFF. The CDR3 region has the DNA TGTGCCAGCAGCTTAGTGGTAGGGATGGGTGAAAAACTGTTTTTT.

The chain combines TRBV27 with TRBJ1-3; D is possibly TRBD1 (5 bases). Germline assignment: CDR1 MNHEY and CDR2 SMNVEV (reference sequence). The CDR3 loop spans 16 amino acids. V dropped 6 bases and J dropped 0 bases, with 15 bases sitting between them. The CDR3 reads CASSRGGPISGNTIYF. The CDR3 nucleotides are TGTGCCAGCAGCCGGGGGGGACCAATCTCTGGAAACACCATATATTTT.

The V call is TRBV11-1, the J call TRBJ1-6, with TRBD1 identical over 7 bases. V lost 4 bases and J lost 9; bases outside the gene matches: 3. The germline CDR1 and CDR2 sequences are SGHAT and FQDESV (reference sequence). The CDR3 length is 13 residues. DNA for the CDR3: TGTGCCAGCAGCTCTAACAGGGGTTCACCCCTCCACTTT. This gives the protein CASSSNRGSPLHF.

CDR3 DNA: TGCAGCGTTGGGAGTGGAGGAGAGACCCAGTACTTC. It specifies CSVGSGGETQYF. The chain carries TRBV29-1 and TRBJ2-5; possibly TRBD2 for D (5 bases). CDR3 length: 12 residues. Trimming took off 4 bases at V and 4 bases at J, with 10 bases between the two ends. Germline CDR1 reads SQVTM; CDR2 reads ANQGSEA.

The gene calls are TRBV7-6 and TRBJ2-5, with TRBD2 matching over 11 bases. This CDR3 contains 16 residues. V shed 4 bases and J 5 bases; nucleotides not matched to a gene: 9. CDR1 SGHVS and CDR2 FNYEAQ come from the germline V gene. The DNA for the CDR3 is TGTGCCAGCAGCTCATTAGCGGGGGGGCCCTTGGAGACCCAGTACTTC. Its protein product is CASSSLAGGPLETQYF.

The CDR3 DNA follows: TGTGCCAGCAGCTTATCCCACACCCGGGGGGGTTCACCCCTCCACTTT. It specifies CASSLSHTRGGSPLHF. The rearrangement links TRBV7-2 to TRBJ1-6, with D maybe TRBD1 (5 bases). The germline CDR1 and CDR2 sequences are SGHTA and FQGNSA. The germline V and J ends were trimmed by 2 bases and 9 bases, with 17 bases remaining between them. The CDR3 is 16 amino acids.

V gene TRBV30 combines with J gene TRBJ1-6; weak D call: TRBD1 (6 bases). The CDR3 covers 14 residues. Looked up from germline, CDR1 is GTSNPN and CDR2 is SVGIG (reference sequence). The V end was cut by 5 bases, the J end by 7 bases, with 15 bases between. CDR3 sequence (DNA): TGTGCCTGGGGGAAAACAGGGTGGAATTCACCCCTCCACTTT. Protein sequence: CAWGKTGWNSPLHF.